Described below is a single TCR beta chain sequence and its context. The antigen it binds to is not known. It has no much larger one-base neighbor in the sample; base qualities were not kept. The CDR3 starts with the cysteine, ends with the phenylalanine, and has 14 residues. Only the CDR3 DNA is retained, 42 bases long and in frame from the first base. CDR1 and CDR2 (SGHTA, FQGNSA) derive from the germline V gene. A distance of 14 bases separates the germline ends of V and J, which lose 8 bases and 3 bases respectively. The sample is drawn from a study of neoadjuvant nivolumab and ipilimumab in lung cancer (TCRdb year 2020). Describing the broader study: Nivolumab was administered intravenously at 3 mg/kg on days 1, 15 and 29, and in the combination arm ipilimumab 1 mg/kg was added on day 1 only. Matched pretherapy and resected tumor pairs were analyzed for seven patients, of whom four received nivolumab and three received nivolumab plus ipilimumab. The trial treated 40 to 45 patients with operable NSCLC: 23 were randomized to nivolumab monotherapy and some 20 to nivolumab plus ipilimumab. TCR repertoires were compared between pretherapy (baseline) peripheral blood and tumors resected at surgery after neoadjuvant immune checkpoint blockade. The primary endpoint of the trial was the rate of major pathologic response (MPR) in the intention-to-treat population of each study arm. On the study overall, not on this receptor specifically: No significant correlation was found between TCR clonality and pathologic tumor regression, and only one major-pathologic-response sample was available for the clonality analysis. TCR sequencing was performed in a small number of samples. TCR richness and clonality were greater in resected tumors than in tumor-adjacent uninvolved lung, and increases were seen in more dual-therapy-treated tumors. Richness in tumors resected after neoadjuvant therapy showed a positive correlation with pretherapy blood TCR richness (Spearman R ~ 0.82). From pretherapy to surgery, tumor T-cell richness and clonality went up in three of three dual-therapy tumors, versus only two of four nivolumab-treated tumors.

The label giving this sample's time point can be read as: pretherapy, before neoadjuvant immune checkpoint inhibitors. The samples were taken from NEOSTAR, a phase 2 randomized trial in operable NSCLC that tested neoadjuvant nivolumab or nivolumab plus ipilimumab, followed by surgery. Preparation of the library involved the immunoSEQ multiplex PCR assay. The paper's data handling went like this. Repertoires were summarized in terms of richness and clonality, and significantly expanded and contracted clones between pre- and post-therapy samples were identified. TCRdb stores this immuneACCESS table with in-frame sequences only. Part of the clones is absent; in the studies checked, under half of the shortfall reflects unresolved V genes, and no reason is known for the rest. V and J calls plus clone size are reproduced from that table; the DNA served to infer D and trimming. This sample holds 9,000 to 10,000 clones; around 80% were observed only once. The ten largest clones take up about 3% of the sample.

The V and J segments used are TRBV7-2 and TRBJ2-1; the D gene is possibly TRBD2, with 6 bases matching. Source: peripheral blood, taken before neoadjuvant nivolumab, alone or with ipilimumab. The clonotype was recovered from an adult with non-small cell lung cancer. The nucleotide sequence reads TGTGCCAGCTCCATTCGAGCGGGCTACAATGAGCAGTTCTTC. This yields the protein CASSIRAGYNEQFF.